A single TCR beta chain is shown here with its context. What it binds is unknown. Brentuximab vedotin exposure varied among the patients, all of whom had relapsed after autologous stem cell transplantation. Negative selection with magnets was how CD8+ T cells were isolated from the thawed PBMCs. Sequencing was performed with immunoSEQ multiplex PCR; in TCRdb, only in-frame clones are kept and a portion is missing. Among over 25,000 clones listed, almost 90% were seen once. These data are taken from a study of PD-1 blockade in classical Hodgkin lymphoma. Study-level information: Nivolumab dosed at 3 mg/kg went to patients intravenously every 2 weeks.

Study-wide results and caveats: Complete responders entered with baseline diversity on par with newly diagnosed patients, the results showed. At baseline, newly diagnosed patients reportedly showed less TCR diversity than healthy donors.

Germline lookup yields CDR1 MNHNY and CDR2 SVGAGI (reference sequence). The CDR3 runs 16 residues. V was shortened by 6 bases and J by 4 bases, with 18 bases between the two germline ends. The TCR sequence derives from a human donor with classical Hodgkin lymphoma. This sequence joins TRBV6-6 and TRBJ2-2; unclear D gene. This specimen consisted of CD8+ T cells from blood, obtained at baseline. CDR3 amino acids: CASSPKGRFSTGELFF. The DNA of the CDR3 is TGTGCCAGCAGCCCCAAGGGCAGGTTTAGCACCGGGGAGCTGTTTTTT.